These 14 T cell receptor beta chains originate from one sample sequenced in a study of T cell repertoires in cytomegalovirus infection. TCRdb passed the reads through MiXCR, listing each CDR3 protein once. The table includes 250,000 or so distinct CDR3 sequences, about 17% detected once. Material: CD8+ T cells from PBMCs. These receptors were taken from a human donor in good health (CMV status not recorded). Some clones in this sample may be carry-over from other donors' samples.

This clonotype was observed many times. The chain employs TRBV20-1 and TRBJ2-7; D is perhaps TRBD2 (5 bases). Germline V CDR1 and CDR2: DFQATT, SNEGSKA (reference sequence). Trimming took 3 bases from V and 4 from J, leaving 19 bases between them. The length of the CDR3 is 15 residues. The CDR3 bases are TGCAGTGCTAGGGCCAGAACCGGGATCTCTTACGAGCAGTACTTC. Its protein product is CSARARTGISYEQYF.

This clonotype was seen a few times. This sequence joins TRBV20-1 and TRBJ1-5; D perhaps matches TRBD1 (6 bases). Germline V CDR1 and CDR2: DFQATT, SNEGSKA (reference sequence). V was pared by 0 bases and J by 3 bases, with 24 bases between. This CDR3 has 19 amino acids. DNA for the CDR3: TGCAGTGCTAGAGATGGTAGTGGGGGGCTACTAAACTACAATCAGCCCCAGCATTTT. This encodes CSARDGSGGLLNYNQPQHF.

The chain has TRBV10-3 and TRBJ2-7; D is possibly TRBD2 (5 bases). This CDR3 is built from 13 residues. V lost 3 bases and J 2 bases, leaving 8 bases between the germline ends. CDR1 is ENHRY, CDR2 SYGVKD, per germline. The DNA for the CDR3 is TGTGCCATCAGTGACAGGACTGCCTACGAGCAGTACTTC. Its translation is CAISDRTAYEQYF.

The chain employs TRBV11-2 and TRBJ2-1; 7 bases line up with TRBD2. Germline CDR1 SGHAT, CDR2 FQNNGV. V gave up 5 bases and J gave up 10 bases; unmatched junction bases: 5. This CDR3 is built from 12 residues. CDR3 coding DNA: TGTGCCAGCAGCCACGGGACTAACGAGCAGTTCTTC. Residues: CASSHGTNEQFF.

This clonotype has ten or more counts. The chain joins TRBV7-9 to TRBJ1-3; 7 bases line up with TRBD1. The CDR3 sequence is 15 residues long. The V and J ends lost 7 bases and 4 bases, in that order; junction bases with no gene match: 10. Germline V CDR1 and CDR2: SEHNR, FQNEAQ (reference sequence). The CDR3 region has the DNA TGTGCCAGCACCGATCGTGGGACAGAGGGAAACACCATATATTTT. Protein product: CASTDRGTEGNTIYF.

CDR3 in amino acids: CASSSRFDRSSYNSPLHF. DNA of the CDR3: TGTGCCAGCAGTTCACGATTCGACAGGAGCTCCTATAATTCACCCCTCCACTTT. J is TRBJ1-6 and V is TRBV27, with a possible D match to TRBD1 (6 bases). Germline V gene lookup returns CDR1 MNHEY and CDR2 SMNVEV (reference sequence). This CDR3 region has 18 residues. The V gene lost 4 bases and the J gene lost 0 bases, with 16 bases spanning the gap.

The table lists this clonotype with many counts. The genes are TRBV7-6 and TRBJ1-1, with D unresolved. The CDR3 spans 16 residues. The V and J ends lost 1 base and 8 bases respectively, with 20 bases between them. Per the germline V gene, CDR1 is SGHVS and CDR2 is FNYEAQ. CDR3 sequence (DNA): TGTGCCAGCAGCTTAGTCCCCGGACGGGAGCAATTAGAAGCTTTCTTT. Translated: CASSLVPGREQLEAFF.

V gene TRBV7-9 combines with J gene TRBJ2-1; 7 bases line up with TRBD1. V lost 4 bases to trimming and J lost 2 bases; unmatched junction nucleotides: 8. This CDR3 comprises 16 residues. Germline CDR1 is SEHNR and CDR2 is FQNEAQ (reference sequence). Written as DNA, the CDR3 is TGTGCCAGCAGCTCGCCGAGACAGGGTCCCTACAATGAGCAGTTCTTC. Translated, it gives CASSSPRQGPYNEQFF.

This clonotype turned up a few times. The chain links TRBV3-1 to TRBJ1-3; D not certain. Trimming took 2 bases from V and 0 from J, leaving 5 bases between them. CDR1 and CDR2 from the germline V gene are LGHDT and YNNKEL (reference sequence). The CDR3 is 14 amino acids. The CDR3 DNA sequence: TGTGCCAGCAGCCAAACGTCCTCTGGAAACACCATATATTTT. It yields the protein CASSQTSSGNTIYF. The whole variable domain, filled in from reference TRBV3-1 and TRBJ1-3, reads DTAVSQTPKYLVTQMGNDKSIKCEQNLGHDTMYWYKQDSKKFLKIMFSYNNKELIINETVPNRFSPKSPDKAHLNLHINSLELGDSAVYFCASSQTSSGNTIYFGEGSWLTVV.

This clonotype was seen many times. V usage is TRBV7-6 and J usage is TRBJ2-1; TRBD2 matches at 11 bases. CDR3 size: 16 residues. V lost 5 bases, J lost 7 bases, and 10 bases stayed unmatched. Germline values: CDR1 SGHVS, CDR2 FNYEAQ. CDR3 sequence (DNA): TGTGCCAGCAGCCATGGTATAGCGGGGGGGCAGAATGAGCAGTTCTTC. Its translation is CASSHGIAGGQNEQFF.

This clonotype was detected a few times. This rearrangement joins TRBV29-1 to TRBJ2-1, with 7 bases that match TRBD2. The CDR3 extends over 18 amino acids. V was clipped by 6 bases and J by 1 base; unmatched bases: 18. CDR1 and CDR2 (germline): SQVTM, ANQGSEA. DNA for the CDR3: TGCAGCGTATTACCGGGACTAACGGTGGTTGCGTCCTACAATGAGCAGTTCTTC. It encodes CSVLPGLTVVASYNEQFF.

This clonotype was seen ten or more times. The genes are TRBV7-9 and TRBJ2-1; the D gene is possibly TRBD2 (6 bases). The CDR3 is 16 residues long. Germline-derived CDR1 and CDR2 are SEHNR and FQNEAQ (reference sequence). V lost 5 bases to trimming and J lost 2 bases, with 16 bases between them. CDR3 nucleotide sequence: TGTGCCAGCAGCCGGCCGGAGGGCATCGCCTACAATGAGCAGTTCTTC. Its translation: CASSRPEGIAYNEQFF.

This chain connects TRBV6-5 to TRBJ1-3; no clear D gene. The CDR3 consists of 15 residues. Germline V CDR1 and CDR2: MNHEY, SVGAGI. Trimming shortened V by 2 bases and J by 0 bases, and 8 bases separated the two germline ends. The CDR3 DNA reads TGTGCCAGCAGTTACACCGGGAGCTCTGGAAACACCATATATTTT. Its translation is CASSYTGSSGNTIYF.

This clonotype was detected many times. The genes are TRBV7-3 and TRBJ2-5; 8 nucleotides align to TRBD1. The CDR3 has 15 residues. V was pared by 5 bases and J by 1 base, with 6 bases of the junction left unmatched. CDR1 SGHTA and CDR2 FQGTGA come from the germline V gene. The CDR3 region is CASSIGTGPQETQYF. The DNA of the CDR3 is TGTGCCAGCAGCATAGGGACAGGACCCCAAGAGACCCAGTACTTC.